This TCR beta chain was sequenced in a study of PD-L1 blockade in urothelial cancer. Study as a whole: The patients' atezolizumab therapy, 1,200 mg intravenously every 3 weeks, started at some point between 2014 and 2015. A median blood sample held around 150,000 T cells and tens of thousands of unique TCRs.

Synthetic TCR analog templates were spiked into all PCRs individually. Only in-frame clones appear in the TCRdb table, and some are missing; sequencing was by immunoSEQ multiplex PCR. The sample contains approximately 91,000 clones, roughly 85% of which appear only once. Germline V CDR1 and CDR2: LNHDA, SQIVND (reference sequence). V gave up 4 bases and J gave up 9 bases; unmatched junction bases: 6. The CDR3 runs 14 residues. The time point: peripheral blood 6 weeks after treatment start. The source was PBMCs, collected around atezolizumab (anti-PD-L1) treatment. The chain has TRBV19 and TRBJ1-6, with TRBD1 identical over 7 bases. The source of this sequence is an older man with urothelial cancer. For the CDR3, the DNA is TGTGCCAGTAGTACACAGGGGAGAGGTTCACCCCTCCACTTT. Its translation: CASSTQGRGSPLHF.